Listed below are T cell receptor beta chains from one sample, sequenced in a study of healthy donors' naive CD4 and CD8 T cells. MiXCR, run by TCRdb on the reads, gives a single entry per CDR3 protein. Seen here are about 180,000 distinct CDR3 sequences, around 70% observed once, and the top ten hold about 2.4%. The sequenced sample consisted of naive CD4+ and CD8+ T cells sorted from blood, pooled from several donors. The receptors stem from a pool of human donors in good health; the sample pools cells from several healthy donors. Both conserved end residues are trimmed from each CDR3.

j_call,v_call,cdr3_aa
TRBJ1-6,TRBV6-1,ASSGGQGNSPLH
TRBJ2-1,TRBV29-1,SVGSFGGRIDEQF
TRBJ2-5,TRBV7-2,ASSLNRGQETQY
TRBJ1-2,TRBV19,ASSMRQAYYGYT
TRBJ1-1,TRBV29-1,SVELPALPGTEITEAF
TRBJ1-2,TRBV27,ASWGAGQAYGYT
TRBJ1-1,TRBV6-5,ASSYNGLLDTEAF
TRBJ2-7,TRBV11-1,ASSSNGNDERY
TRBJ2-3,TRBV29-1,SGRTEGTDTQY
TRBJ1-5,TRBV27,ASSLTGGSQPQH
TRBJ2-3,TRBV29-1,SVEDQRASGSTDTQY
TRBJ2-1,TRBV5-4,ASSLEGLSYNEQF
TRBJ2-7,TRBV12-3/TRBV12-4,ASSFETVCEQY
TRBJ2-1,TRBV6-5,ASSPRTGYNEQF
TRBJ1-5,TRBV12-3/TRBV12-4,ASSRRGLSNQPQH
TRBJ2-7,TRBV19,ASSIWDRGEQY
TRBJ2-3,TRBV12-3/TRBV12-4,ASSPGVVYTDTQY
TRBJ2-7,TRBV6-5,ASSPSGYSSYEQY
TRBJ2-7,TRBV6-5,ASSYSNVYSYEQY
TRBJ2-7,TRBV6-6,ASSGITGSYEQY
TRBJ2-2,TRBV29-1,SVESPGGPSTGELF
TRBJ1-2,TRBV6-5,ASSYSGRYSYGYT
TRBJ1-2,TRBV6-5,ASNRDPHGSYT
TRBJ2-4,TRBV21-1,ASRELIAKNIQY
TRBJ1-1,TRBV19,ASSEDREGSTEAF
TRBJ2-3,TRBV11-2,ASSPGDGRTDTQY
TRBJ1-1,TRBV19,ASSTRNTEAF
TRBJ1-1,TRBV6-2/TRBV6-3,ASSREGVGTEAF
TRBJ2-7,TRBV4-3,ASSQGRVYEQY
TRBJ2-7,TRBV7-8,ASSFKLAGGPFYEQY
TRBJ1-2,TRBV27,ASRRTGGLRGYT
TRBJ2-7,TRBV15,ATSRDLGTGGLEQY
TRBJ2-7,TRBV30,AWNLHGGRDEQY
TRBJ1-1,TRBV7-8,ASSSRDRGRIGTEAF
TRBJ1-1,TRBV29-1,SALGHLNTEAF
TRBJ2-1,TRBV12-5,ASGLDHLGEQF
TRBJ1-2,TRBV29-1,SVEGTGTSGYT
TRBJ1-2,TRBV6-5,ASAAGTGSIMRKGYT
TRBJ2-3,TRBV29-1,SVVDGFNVGIDTQY
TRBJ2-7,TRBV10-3,AISESGLAGYEQY